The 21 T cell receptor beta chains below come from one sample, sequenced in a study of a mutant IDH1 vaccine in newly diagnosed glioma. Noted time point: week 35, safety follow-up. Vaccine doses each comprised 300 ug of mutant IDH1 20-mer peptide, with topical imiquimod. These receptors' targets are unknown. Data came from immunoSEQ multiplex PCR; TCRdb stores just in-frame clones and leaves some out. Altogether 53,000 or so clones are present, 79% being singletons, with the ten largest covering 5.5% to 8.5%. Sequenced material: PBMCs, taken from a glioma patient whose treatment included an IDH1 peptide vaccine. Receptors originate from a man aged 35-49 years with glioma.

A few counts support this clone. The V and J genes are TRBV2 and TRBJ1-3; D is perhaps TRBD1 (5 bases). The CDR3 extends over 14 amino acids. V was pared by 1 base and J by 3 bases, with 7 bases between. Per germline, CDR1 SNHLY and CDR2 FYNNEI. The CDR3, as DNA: TGTGCCAGCAGTGAAGGGCAGGGTGGAAACACCATATATTTT. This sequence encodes CASSEGQGGNTIYF.

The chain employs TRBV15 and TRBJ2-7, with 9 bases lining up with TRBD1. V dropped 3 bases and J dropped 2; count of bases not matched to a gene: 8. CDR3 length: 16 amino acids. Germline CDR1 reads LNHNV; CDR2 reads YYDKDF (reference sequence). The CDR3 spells CATSRTSGTGTYEQYF. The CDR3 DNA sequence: TGTGCCACCAGCAGGACTTCCGGGACAGGGACCTACGAGCAGTACTTC.

The CDR3 sequence is CASSLLTGYYNEQFF. The CDR3 bases are TGTGCCAGCAGTTTGTTAACAGGGTACTACAATGAGCAGTTCTTC. This chain links TRBV27 with TRBJ2-1, with D possibly TRBD1 on 6 matching bases. There are 15 residues in the CDR3. Germline-derived CDR1 and CDR2 are MNHEY and SMNVEV (reference sequence). Trimming removed 3 bases from V and 3 bases from J, with 12 bases in between.

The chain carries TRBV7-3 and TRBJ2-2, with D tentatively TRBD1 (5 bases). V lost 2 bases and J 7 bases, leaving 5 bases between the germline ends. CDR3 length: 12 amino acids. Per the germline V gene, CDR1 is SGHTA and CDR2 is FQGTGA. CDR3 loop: CASSLDSGELFF. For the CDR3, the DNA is TGTGCCAGCAGCTTAGACAGCGGGGAGCTGTTTTTT.

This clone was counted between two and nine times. In DNA, the CDR3 is TGTGCCAGCAGCCTAGGGGTGGAAACTGAAGCTTTCTTT. It translates to CASSLGVETEAFF. The chain carries TRBV2 and TRBJ1-1; D possibly corresponds to TRBD1 (5 bases). CDR3 length equals 13 residues. Trimming removed 6 bases at V and 5 bases at J, with 13 bases between. The germline CDR1 and CDR2 sequences are SNHLY and FYNNEI.

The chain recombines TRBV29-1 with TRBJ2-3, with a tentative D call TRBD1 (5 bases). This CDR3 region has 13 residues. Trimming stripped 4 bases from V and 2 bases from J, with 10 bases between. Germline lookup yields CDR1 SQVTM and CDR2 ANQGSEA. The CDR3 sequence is CSVAGADTDTQYF. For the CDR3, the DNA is TGCAGCGTTGCTGGGGCTGACACAGATACGCAGTATTTT.

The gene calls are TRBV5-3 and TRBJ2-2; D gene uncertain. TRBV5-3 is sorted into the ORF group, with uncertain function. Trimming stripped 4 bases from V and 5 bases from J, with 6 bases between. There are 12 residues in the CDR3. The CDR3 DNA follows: TGTGCCAGAAGCCCTTATACCGGGGAGCTGTTTTTT. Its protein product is CARSPYTGELFF.

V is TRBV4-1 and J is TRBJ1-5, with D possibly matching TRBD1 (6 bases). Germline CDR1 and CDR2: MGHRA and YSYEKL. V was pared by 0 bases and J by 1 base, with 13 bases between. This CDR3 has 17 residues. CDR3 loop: CASSQEPTGLSNQPQHF. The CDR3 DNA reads TGCGCCAGCAGCCAAGAGCCCACAGGGTTGAGCAATCAGCCCCAGCATTTT.

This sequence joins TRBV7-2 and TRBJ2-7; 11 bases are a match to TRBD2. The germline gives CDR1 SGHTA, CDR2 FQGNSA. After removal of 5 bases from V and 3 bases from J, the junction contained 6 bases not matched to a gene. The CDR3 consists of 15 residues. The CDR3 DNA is TGTGCCAGCAGCCTTCTAGCGGGGGGCAACTACGAGCAGTACTTC. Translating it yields CASSLLAGGNYEQYF.

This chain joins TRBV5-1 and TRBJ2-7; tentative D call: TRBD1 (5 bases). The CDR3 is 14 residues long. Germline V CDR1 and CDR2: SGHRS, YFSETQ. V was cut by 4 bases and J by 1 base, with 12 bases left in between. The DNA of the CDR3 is TGCGCCAGCAGCCCCAAGGGGCCATCCTACGAGCAGTACTTC. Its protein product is CASSPKGPSYEQYF.

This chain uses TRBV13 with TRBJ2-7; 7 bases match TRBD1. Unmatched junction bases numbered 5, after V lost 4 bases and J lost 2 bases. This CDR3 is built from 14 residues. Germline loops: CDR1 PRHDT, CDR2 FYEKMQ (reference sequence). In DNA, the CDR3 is TGTGCCAGCAGCTACCGGGACAGACCCTACGAGCAGTACTTC. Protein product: CASSYRDRPYEQYF.

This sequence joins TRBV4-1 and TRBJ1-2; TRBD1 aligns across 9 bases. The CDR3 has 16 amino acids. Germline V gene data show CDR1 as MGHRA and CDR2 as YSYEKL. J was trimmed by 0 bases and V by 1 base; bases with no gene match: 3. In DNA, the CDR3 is TGCGCCAGCAGCCAAGGACAGGGGGGTACTAACTATGGCTACACCTTC. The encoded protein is CASSQGQGGTNYGYTF.

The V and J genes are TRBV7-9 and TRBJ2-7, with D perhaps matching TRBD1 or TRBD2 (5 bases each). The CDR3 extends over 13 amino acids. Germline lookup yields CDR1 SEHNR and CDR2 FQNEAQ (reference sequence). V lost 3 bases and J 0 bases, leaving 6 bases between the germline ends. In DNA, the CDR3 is TGTGCCAGCAGCTTTGGGGGCTCCTACGAGCAGTACTTC. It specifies CASSFGGSYEQYF. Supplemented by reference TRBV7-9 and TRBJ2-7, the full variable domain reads DTGVSQNPRHKITKRGQNVTFRCDPISEHNRLYWYRQTLGQGPEFLTYFQNEAQLEKSRLLSDRFSAERPKGSFSTLEIQRTEQGDSAMYLCASSFGGSYEQYFGPGTRLTVT.

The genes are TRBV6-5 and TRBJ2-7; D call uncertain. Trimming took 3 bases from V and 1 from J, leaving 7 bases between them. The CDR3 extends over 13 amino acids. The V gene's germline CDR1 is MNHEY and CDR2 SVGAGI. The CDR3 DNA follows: TGTGCCAGCAGTTATGGGCAGTCCTACGAGCAGTACTTC. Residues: CASSYGQSYEQYF.

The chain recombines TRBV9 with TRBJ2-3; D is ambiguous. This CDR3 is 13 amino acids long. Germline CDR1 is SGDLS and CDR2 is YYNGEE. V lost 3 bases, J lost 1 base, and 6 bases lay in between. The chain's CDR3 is CASSGWGTDTQYF. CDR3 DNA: TGTGCCAGCAGCGGGTGGGGCACAGATACGCAGTATTTT.

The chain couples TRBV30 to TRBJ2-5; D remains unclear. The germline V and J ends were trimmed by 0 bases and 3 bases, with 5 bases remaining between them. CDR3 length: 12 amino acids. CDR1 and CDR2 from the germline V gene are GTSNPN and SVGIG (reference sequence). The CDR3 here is CAWSVVEETQYF. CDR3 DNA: TGTGCCTGGAGTGTAGTGGAAGAGACCCAGTACTTC.

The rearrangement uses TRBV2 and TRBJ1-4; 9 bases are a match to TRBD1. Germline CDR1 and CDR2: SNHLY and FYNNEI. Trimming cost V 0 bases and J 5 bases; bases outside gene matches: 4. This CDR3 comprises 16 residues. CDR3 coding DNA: TGTGCCAGCAGTGAAGCTGGGACAGGGAAGAATGAAAAACTGTTTTTT. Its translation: CASSEAGTGKNEKLFF. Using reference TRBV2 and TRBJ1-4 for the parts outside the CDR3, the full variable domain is EPEVTQTPSHQVTQMGQEVILRCVPISNHLYFYWYRQILGQKVEFLVSFYNNEISEKSEIFDDQFSVERPDGSNFTLKIRSTKLEDSAMYFCASSEAGTGKNEKLFFGSGTQLSVL.

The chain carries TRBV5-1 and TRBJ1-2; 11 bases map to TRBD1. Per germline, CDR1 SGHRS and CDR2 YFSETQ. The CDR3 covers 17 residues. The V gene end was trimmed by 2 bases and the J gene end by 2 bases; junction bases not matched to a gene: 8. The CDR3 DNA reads TGCGCCAGCAGCTTTATCGGACAGGGGGCGGGAAACTATGGCTACACCTTC. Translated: CASSFIGQGAGNYGYTF.

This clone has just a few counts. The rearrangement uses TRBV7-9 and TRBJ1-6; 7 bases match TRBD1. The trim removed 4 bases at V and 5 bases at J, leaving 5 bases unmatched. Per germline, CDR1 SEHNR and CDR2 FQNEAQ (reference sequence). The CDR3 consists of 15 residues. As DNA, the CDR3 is TGTGCCAGCAGCTCCCGGGACAGAGATAATTCACCCCTCCACTTT. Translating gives CASSSRDRDNSPLHF.

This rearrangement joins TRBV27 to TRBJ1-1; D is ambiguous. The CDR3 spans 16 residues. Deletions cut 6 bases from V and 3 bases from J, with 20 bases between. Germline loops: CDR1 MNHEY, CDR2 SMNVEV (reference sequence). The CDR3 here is CASSRRGVGFDTEAFF. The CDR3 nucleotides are TGTGCCAGCAGCCGCCGAGGAGTCGGGTTTGACACTGAAGCTTTCTTT.

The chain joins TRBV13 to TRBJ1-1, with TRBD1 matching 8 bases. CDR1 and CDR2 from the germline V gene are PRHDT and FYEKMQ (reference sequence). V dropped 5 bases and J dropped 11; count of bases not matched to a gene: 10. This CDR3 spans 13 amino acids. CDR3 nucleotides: TGTGCCAGCAGCCTCGGACAGGGTGTTAGGGCTTTCTTT. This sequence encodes CASSLGQGVRAFF.